This entry concerns a single T cell receptor (beta chain). Its antigen is not identified. This sample is part of a study of metastatic and nonmetastatic thyroid tumors. Study-wide background: Repertoires from malignant and benign thyroid patients were compared across blood and tumor or nodule tissue.

Study-wide points: It was reportedly found that TCR beta diversity was significantly higher in malignant thyroid tumors than in benign nodules, a difference seen in both blood and tumor samples.

The ends lost 5 bases at V and 0 bases at J; junction bases unmatched: 8. Germline loops: CDR1 LNHDA, CDR2 SQIVND (reference sequence). This CDR3 region has 18 residues. Each patient went into thyroid surgery without having received any treatment. In the authors' workflow: Differences in CDR3 between clinicopathological groups were drawn on to build a classifier intended to discriminate distant-metastatic papillary thyroid cancer patients. TCRdb re-called the PCR reads via MiXCR. What appears here as the V and J calls and clone size reflects TCRdb's work, not the paper's. This sample has approximately 4,000 clones, with around 20% found just once.

Sequencing input: tumor tissue. The chain has TRBV19 and TRBJ2-3; 13 nucleotides align to TRBD2. This sequence originates from a male donor with papillary thyroid cancer or a benign thyroid nodule (not recorded which). Some clones in this sample may be carry-over from other donors' samples. CDR3: CASSGGTSGTPSTDTQYF. CDR3 DNA sequence: TGTGCCAGTAGTGGAGGGACTAGCGGGACACCTAGCACAGATACGCAGTATTTT.